What follows are 17 T cell receptor beta chains derived from one specimen sequenced in a study of CD8 T cells in Susac syndrome. RNA totalling roughly 0.5 to 1 ug underwent reverse transcription with random hexamers. TCRdb redid the calling of the immunoSEQ multiplex PCR reads with MiXCR, one entry per CDR3 protein. The data hold approximately 220,000 distinct CDR3 sequences, with 92% observed a single time. The source material was CD8+ T cells from PBMCs. The receptors were gathered from a human donor with multiple sclerosis.

This clonotype was detected only a few times. V is TRBV12-3 or TRBV12-4 and J is TRBJ2-5; 7 positions match TRBD1. The junction had 6 bases not matched to a gene; V was cut back by 4 bases and J by 4 bases. This CDR3 region has 14 residues. Here the CDR3 reads CASSSPGGRETQYF. The CDR3 region has the DNA TGTGCCAGCAGTTCGCCAGGGGGTCGAGAGACCCAGTACTTC.

The genes are TRBV6-5 and TRBJ1-2; D unresolved. The germline V gene has CDR1 MNHEY and CDR2 SVGAGI. V dropped 3 bases and J dropped 4 bases, with 9 bases sitting between them. The CDR3 has 13 residues. The CDR3, as DNA: TGTGCCAGCAGTTATGAATTCCGCTATGGCTACACCTTC. It translates to CASSYEFRYGYTF.

The chain carries TRBV2 and TRBJ1-1; D unresolved. The CDR3 is 13 amino acids. V was clipped by 7 bases and J by 7 bases, with 16 bases between them. The germline V gene encodes CDR1 SNHLY and CDR2 FYNNEI. For the CDR3, the DNA is TGTGCCAGCAAATACCCCGGGAATCGTGAAGCTTTCTTT. It codes for CASKYPGNREAFF.

This clonotype has a single count. The chain uses TRBV4-3 and TRBJ2-7; TRBD1 agrees at 11 bases. J lost 0 bases, V lost 1 base, and 5 bases had no gene match. Germline values: CDR1 LGHNA, CDR2 YSLEER. This CDR3 has 17 residues. CDR3 residues: CASSQGTGGGSSYEQYF. The CDR3 DNA follows: TGCGCCAGCAGCCAAGGGACAGGGGGCGGGAGCTCCTACGAGCAGTACTTC.

This clonotype was recorded only once. The chain uses TRBV2 and TRBJ1-1; D is possibly TRBD1 (6 bases). V was cut by 6 bases and J by 11 bases, with 16 bases left in between. The germline CDR1 and CDR2 sequences are SNHLY and FYNNEI. This CDR3 has 12 residues. DNA for the CDR3: TGTGCCAGCAGAAGCGGAGGGGGTCTGGCTTTCTTT. Amino acid sequence: CASRSGGGLAFF.

This clonotype was detected only a few times. The chain is built from TRBV14 and TRBJ1-2; no clear D gene. The CDR3 runs 13 residues. V was cut by 1 base and J by 2 bases, with 5 bases left in between. From germline, CDR1 is SGHDN and CDR2 FVKESK. CDR3 amino acids: CASSQVENYGYTF. CDR3 sequence (DNA): TGTGCCAGCAGCCAAGTAGAGAACTATGGCTACACCTTC.

Only a few counts were recorded for this clonotype. The chain carries TRBV19 and TRBJ2-7, with TRBD2 identical over 8 bases. Trimming removed 6 bases from V and 0 bases from J; junction bases left unmatched: 4. The germline CDR1 and CDR2 sequences are LNHDA and SQIVND (reference sequence). The CDR3 consists of 14 residues. CDR3 sequence reads: CASSPLAGSYEQYF. CDR3 nucleotide sequence: TGTGCCAGTAGCCCCCTAGCGGGCTCCTACGAGCAGTACTTC.

This chain joins TRBV27 and TRBJ1-5; D perhaps matches TRBD1 (5 bases). This CDR3 has 16 amino acids. Germline-derived CDR1 and CDR2 are MNHEY and SMNVEV (reference sequence). V was shortened by 4 bases and J by 3 bases, with 16 bases between the two germline ends. CDR3 amino acids: CASSSIPGPSNQPQHF. CDR3 sequence (DNA): TGTGCCAGCAGTTCCATCCCGGGGCCGTCCAATCAGCCCCAGCATTTT.

This clonotype has just one count. J is TRBJ2-6 and V is TRBV11-2; weak D call: TRBD1 (6 bases). V dropped 5 bases and J dropped 1 base, with 9 bases sitting between them. The CDR3 length is 15 residues. CDR1 is SGHAT and CDR2 is FQNNGV in the germline V gene. The CDR3 reads CASSPGTSGANVLTF. CDR3 nucleotide sequence: TGTGCCAGCAGCCCGGGGACATCTGGGGCCAACGTCCTGACTTTC.

This rearrangement joins TRBV7-9 to TRBJ1-2; tentative D call: TRBD1 (6 bases). Per the germline V gene, CDR1 is SEHNR and CDR2 is FQNEAQ (reference sequence). The CDR3 loop spans 15 amino acids. Trimming took off 0 bases at V and 2 bases at J, with 10 bases between the two ends. The CDR3 loop reads CASSLALTGNYGYTF. The CDR3 DNA sequence: TGTGCCAGCAGCTTAGCGCTGACAGGAAACTATGGCTACACCTTC.

V is TRBV19 and J is TRBJ1-1, with D uncertain. V was cut by 6 bases and J by 7 bases, with 15 bases left in between. The CDR3 is 13 residues long. The germline V gene encodes CDR1 LNHDA and CDR2 SQIVND (reference sequence). The CDR3: CASRAMEAVEAFF. The CDR3 bases are TGTGCCAGTAGGGCGATGGAGGCAGTTGAAGCTTTCTTT.

This chain uses TRBV12-3 or TRBV12-4 with TRBJ2-2; 7 nucleotides match TRBD2. The CDR3 is 15 residues long. The V segment lost 6 bases and the J segment 5 bases; nucleotides outside the gene matches: 9. CDR3 bases: TGTGCCAGCAGCCTGACTAGCTCCCCTACCGGGGAGCTGTTTTTT. It specifies CASSLTSSPTGELFF.

The rearrangement links TRBV14 to TRBJ2-2, with TRBD2 matching 7 bases. The V gene's germline CDR1 is SGHDN and CDR2 FVKESK. The CDR3 contains 15 residues. With V trimmed by 5 bases and J by 2 bases, 5 bases remained unmatched. The CDR3 here is CASSEGTTNTGELFF. In DNA form, the CDR3 reads TGTGCCAGCAGCGAAGGGACTACAAACACCGGGGAGCTGTTTTTT.

The chain uses TRBV3-1 and TRBJ2-1; the D is unclear. This CDR3 region has 12 residues. The germline V gene encodes CDR1 LGHDT and CDR2 YNNKEL (reference sequence). Trimming shortened V by 4 bases and J by 9 bases, and 10 bases separated the two germline ends. The CDR3 loop is CASSLETGEQFF. In DNA, the CDR3 is TGTGCCAGCAGCCTGGAAACCGGTGAGCAGTTCTTC.

The rearrangement joins TRBV10-3 to TRBJ1-2; D might be TRBD1 (5 bases). The length of the CDR3 is 11 residues. Trimming took off 8 bases at V and 3 bases at J, with 7 bases between the two ends. Germline CDR1 ENHRY, CDR2 SYGVKD. CDR3 nucleotide sequence: TGTGCCATCGGCAGGGACTATGGCTACACCTTC. This encodes CAIGRDYGYTF.

This chain connects TRBV6-1 to TRBJ2-5, with D maybe TRBD1 (6 bases). Per germline, CDR1 MNHNS and CDR2 SASEGT. The CDR3 has 14 amino acids. The germline V and J ends were trimmed by 2 bases and 2 bases, with 9 bases remaining between them. The CDR3 DNA sequence: TGTGCCAGCAGTGAACGCAGGGGTCAAGAGACCCAGTACTTC. This encodes CASSERRGQETQYF.

The rearrangement uses TRBV20-1 and TRBJ2-2; TRBD2 matches at 8 bases. The length of the CDR3 is 13 residues. Germline assignment: CDR1 DFQATT and CDR2 SNEGSKA (reference sequence). V shed 3 bases, J shed 5 bases, and the junction held 2 bases outside the gene matches. This CDR3 is CSASSGTTGELFF. The CDR3 coding sequence is TGCAGTGCTAGTAGCGGGACAACCGGGGAGCTGTTTTTT.